This T cell receptor (beta chain) was sequenced in a study of T-cell reconstitution after alpha-beta-depleted transplantation in children listed by TCRdb under 2016. Study-wide context: Using TCR repertoire profiling, the study followed T-cell immune reconstitution in a quantitative way in children after TCRalphabeta/CD19-depleted allogeneic hematopoietic cell transplantation. General findings and caveats noted by the study authors: The apparently early alphabetaT-cell count recovery about two months after transplant was reportedly dependent on only several hundred rapidly expanded clones derived from non-depleted graft cells. Hyperexpanded clone frequencies declined over subsequent months; after one year, T-cell counts and TCRbeta diversity were mostly attributed to newly produced T cells. In some patients, the high TCRbeta diversity seen at day 60 was put down to recipient T cells and intrathymic progenitors that had survived conditioning.

Per the publication, the treatment or condition label means: allogeneic hematopoietic cell transplantation with graft depleted of TCRalphabeta T cells and CD19 B cells. Transplant recipients were children who received TCRalphabeta/CD19-depleted allogeneic hematopoietic cell grafts. Library prep was done by PCR. TCRdb records Illumina HiSeq 2500 as the sequencer. TCR libraries were prepared with molecular barcoding, using unique molecular identifiers to normalize TCRbeta repertoire quantification. Using fastp at Q25 and MiXCR, TCRdb reprocessed the public reads and kept productive beta chains. Every distinct CDR3 protein forms one entry, paired with its most common genes and DNA. The sample records about 490,000 distinct CDR3 sequences, roughly a tenth of which are singletons. In total, the top ten clones hold around 2.2% of the sample. Regarding this clonotype: The target of this receptor is not known. Qualities for individual bases were not recorded, and no much larger clone is one base off.

V is reduced by 5 bases and J by 6 bases, leaving a spacing of 17 bases between them. From a lookup of the germline V gene (reference sequence), CDR1 and CDR2 are SEHNR and FQNEAQ. Taken from cysteine to phenylalanine, the CDR3 has 14 residues. The read is trimmed to its CDR3 DNA, 42 bases read in frame from base 1. This sequence was found in a child younger than 10 with inherited bone marrow failure, due to receive a stem cell transplant. Sequencing used PBMCs, obtained before TCRalphabeta/CD19-depleted stem cell transplant. The chain couples TRBV7-9 to TRBJ2-7; the D gene is perhaps TRBD1 or TRBD2, each of them matching over 6 bases. The nucleotides are TGTGCCAGCAGCGCGGGACACGGTGTCTCCGAGCAGTACTTC. This encodes CASSAGHGVSEQYF. Here the CDR3 is joined to the reference TRBV7-9 and TRBJ2-7 genes, and the full variable domain is: DTGVSQNPRHKITKRGQNVTFRCDPISEHNRLYWYRQTLGQGPEFLTYFQNEAQLEKSRLLSDRFSAERPKGSFSTLEIQRTEQGDSAMYLCASSAGHGVSEQYFGPGTRLTVT.